One and the same sample provided the 27 T cell receptor beta chains below, sequenced in a study of shared clonotypes between healthy human individuals (TCRdb year 2020). The library was obtained by the immunoSEQ multiplex PCR assay. The source is immuneACCESS, and TCRdb retained only in-frame sequences with V and J called. Part of the clones is not carried over; for the studies checked, unresolved V genes explain less than half of this, and the remainder is unexplained. Recorded for this sample are around 480,000 clones; 75% to 80% of them occurred a single time. The biggest ten clones account for approximately 12% of the sample. Sequenced: PBMCs. The receptors were sampled from a woman aged 40 to 50 in good health. Some clones in this sample may be carry-over from other donors' samples.

V and J are TRBV10-2 and TRBJ1-2, with unresolved D. Germline V gene data show CDR1 as WSHSY and CDR2 as SAAADI. CDR3 length: 13 amino acids. The ends were cut back, 5 bases at V and 8 bases at J, with 15 bases in the middle. The CDR3 DNA is TGCGCCAGCAGTCTCACCTACGATCGAGGCTACACCTTC. It specifies CASSLTYDRGYTF.

This clone has only one observation. The rearrangement uses TRBV28 and TRBJ2-5; D perhaps matches TRBD2 (5 bases). This CDR3 region has 13 residues. V was clipped by 3 bases and J by 5 bases, with 10 bases between them. Germline V gene lookup returns CDR1 MDHEN and CDR2 SYDVKM. CDR3 protein: CASSFRGFETQYF. The CDR3, as DNA: TGTGCCAGCAGTTTCCGGGGATTTGAGACCCAGTACTTC.

The chain is built from TRBV6-6 and TRBJ2-2; 9 bases agree with TRBD1. After removal of 5 bases from V and 4 bases from J, the junction contained 8 bases not matched to a gene. The CDR3 runs 16 residues. The germline V gene has CDR1 MNHNY and CDR2 SVGAGI (reference sequence). In DNA, the CDR3 is TGTGCCAGCAGTACCCCAGACAGGGGGAGCACCGGGGAGCTGTTTTTT. Its protein product is CASSTPDRGSTGELFF.

There are a few counts of this clone. The J gene is TRBJ2-7, the V gene TRBV11-1, with D perhaps matching TRBD1 (5 bases). Germline assignment: CDR1 SGHAT and CDR2 FQDESV (reference sequence). This CDR3 spans 13 amino acids. V lost 6 bases and J lost 6, with 15 bases in between. For the CDR3, the DNA is TGTGCCAGCAGTCCAGGGCTGGGGCCCGAGCAGTACTTC. It translates to CASSPGLGPEQYF. The full variable domain, completed using reference TRBV11-1 and TRBJ2-7, is EAEVAQSPRYKITEKSQAVAFWCDPISGHATLYWYRQILGQGPELLVQFQDESVVDDSQLPKDRFSAERLKGVDSTLKIQPAELGDSAMYLCASSPGLGPEQYFGPGTRLTVT.

The chain carries TRBV7-2 and TRBJ2-1; D is ambiguous. The CDR3 spans 14 residues. The germline V gene has CDR1 SGHTA and CDR2 FQGNSA. V lost 4 bases and J 7 bases, leaving 14 bases between the germline ends. The CDR3 DNA sequence: TGTGCCAGCAGCTCAAGGTCATTGGGGAATGAGCAGTTCTTC. It codes for CASSSRSLGNEQFF. Full variable domain (remainder filled in from reference TRBV7-2 and TRBJ2-1): GAGVSQSPSNKVTEKGKDVELRCDPISGHTALYWYRQSLGQGLEFLIYFQGNSAPDKSGLPSDRFSAERTGGSVSTLTIQRTQQEDSAVYLCASSSRSLGNEQFFGPGTRLTVL.

The chain joins TRBV7-2 to TRBJ2-2; TRBD1 might be the D (6 bases). The ends were cut back, 5 bases at V and 4 bases at J, with 11 bases in the middle. In germline, CDR1 is SGHTA, CDR2 FQGNSA. This CDR3 is built from 14 residues. The CDR3 nucleotides read TGTGCCAGCAGCAATCAGGGGATCACCGGGGAGCTGTTTTTT. This encodes CASSNQGITGELFF.

In nucleotides, the CDR3 is TGTGCCAGCTCACCAATGGGGGGCTGGGGCAATCAGCCCCAGCATTTT. This translates into CASSPMGGWGNQPQHF. The chain combines TRBV18 with TRBJ1-5, with a tentative D call TRBD1 (6 bases). The CDR3 totals 16 residues. CDR1 is KGHSH, CDR2 LQKENI, per germline. Deletions cut 2 bases from V and 2 bases from J, with 13 bases between. The whole variable domain, filled in from reference TRBV18 and TRBJ1-5, reads NAGVMQNPRHLVRRRGQEARLRCSPMKGHSHVYWYRQLPEEGLKFMVYLQKENIIDESGMPKERFSAEFPKEGPSILRIQQVVRGDSAAYFCASSPMGGWGNQPQHFGDGTRLSIL.

The chain uses TRBV19 and TRBJ1-4, with 12 bases matching TRBD1. Germline CDR1 is LNHDA and CDR2 is SQIVND (reference sequence). The V and J ends lost 3 bases and 0 bases, in that order; junction bases with no gene match: 14. This CDR3 is built from 21 residues. The CDR3 sequence is CASSIETGTGGFVATNEKLFF. CDR3 DNA: TGTGCCAGTAGTATTGAGACCGGGACAGGGGGCTTCGTTGCAACTAATGAAAAACTGTTTTTT.

The J gene is TRBJ2-4, the V gene TRBV28, with D unclear. Germline CDR1 and CDR2: MDHEN and SYDVKM. The CDR3 is 12 residues long. Trimming took 6 bases from V and 4 from J, leaving 7 bases between them. Written as DNA, the CDR3 is TGTGCCAGCAGGGAACAGAAAAACATTCAGTACTTC. This gives the protein CASREQKNIQYF.

The chain recombines TRBV2 with TRBJ1-1, with D possibly being TRBD1 (5 bases). Trimming stripped 0 bases from V and 4 bases from J, with 12 bases between. The CDR3 consists of 15 residues. Germline loops: CDR1 SNHLY, CDR2 FYNNEI. The CDR3 protein is CASSEARKRGTEAFF. CDR3 coding DNA: TGTGCCAGCAGTGAAGCCAGAAAAAGGGGCACTGAAGCTTTCTTT.

The chain joins TRBV7-8 to TRBJ2-7; perhaps TRBD2 as D (7 bases). Germline values: CDR1 SGHVS, CDR2 FQNEAQ. V lost 5 bases to trimming and J lost 5 bases, with 19 bases between them. This CDR3 is built from 15 residues. CDR3 nucleotides: TGTGCCAGCAGCCCGTACGGGGGGCCTCTGAACGAGCAGTACTTC. Translation: CASSPYGGPLNEQYF.

The chain has TRBV4-3 and TRBJ2-3, with D possibly being TRBD1 (6 bases). Per germline, CDR1 LGHNA and CDR2 YSLEER. The CDR3 has 15 residues. Trimming cost V 0 bases and J 10 bases, with 17 bases left between them. The CDR3 is CASSQDGTTGSPQYF. CDR3 nucleotide sequence: TGCGCCAGCAGCCAAGATGGGACAACAGGGAGTCCGCAGTATTTT.

The V call is TRBV5-1, the J call TRBJ2-1, with D maybe TRBD2 (5 bases). Germline V gene data show CDR1 as SGHRS and CDR2 as YFSETQ. V lost 0 bases to trimming and J lost 9 bases, with 13 bases between them. The CDR3 spans 14 residues. CDR3 bases: TGCGCCAGCAGCTTGGGCCTACTAGTCGGTGAGCAGTTCTTC. This codes for CASSLGLLVGEQFF.

This clone occurred once. The chain joins TRBV11-2 to TRBJ2-3; a possible D gene is TRBD2 (6 bases). Germline lookup yields CDR1 SGHAT and CDR2 FQNNGV. This CDR3 comprises 16 residues. Trimming removed 4 bases from V and 2 bases from J, with 16 bases in between. The CDR3: CASSSGGFRATDTQYF. In DNA, the CDR3 is TGTGCCAGCAGCTCCGGGGGATTCCGGGCCACAGATACGCAGTATTTT. Supplemented by reference TRBV11-2 and TRBJ2-3, the full variable domain reads EAGVAQSPRYKIIEKRQSVAFWCNPISGHATLYWYQQILGQGPKLLIQFQNNGVVDDSQLPKDRFSAERLKGVDSTLKIQPAKLEDSAVYLCASSSGGFRATDTQYFGPGTRLTVL.

J is TRBJ2-3 and V is TRBV7-3, with TRBD2 matching over 7 bases. CDR3 length: 13 residues. V lost 5 bases and J lost 3; bases outside the gene matches: 2. Germline V gene lookup returns CDR1 SGHTA and CDR2 FQGTGA. CDR3 amino acids: CASSGRATDTQYF. CDR3 nucleotide sequence: TGTGCCAGCAGCGGGAGGGCAACAGATACGCAGTATTTT. Filled out from reference TRBV7-3 and TRBJ2-3, the complete variable domain reads GAGVSQTPSNKVTEKGKYVELRCDPISGHTALYWYRQSLGQGPEFLIYFQGTGAADDSGLPNDRFFAVRPEGSVSTLKIQRTERGDSAVYLCASSGRATDTQYFGPGTRLTVL.

V is TRBV28 and J is TRBJ2-1; possible D gene TRBD2, 6 bases. This CDR3 contains 14 residues. Trimming removed 4 bases at V and 3 bases at J, with 10 bases between. The germline V gene encodes CDR1 MDHEN and CDR2 SYDVKM. This chain's CDR3 is CASSSWGDYNEQFF. The DNA of the CDR3 is TGTGCCAGCAGTTCCTGGGGGGACTACAATGAGCAGTTCTTC.

The chain combines TRBV5-8 with TRBJ2-7; perhaps TRBD1 as D (5 bases). CDR3 size: 16 residues. Trimming pared 4 bases from V and 2 bases from J, leaving 19 bases between. CDR1 and CDR2 (germline): SGHTS, YDEGEE. In DNA form, the CDR3 reads TGTGCCAGCAGCCCTATGACAGTGACCATAACCTACGAGCAGTACTTC. As protein: CASSPMTVTITYEQYF.

In its sample, this clone was seen a few times. J is TRBJ1-2 and V is TRBV30; tentatively, D is TRBD1 (6 bases). The CDR3 is 13 amino acids. In germline, CDR1 is GTSNPN, CDR2 SVGIG (reference sequence). The ends were cut back, 3 bases at V and 6 bases at J, with 14 bases in the middle. The CDR3 bases are TGTGCCTGGAGCCTTCAGGGGAACCATGGCTACACCTTC. As protein: CAWSLQGNHGYTF.

This clone was seen more than once but under ten times. The chain is built from TRBV7-2 and TRBJ2-7, with 9 positions matching TRBD1. Germline V gives CDR1 SGHTA, CDR2 FQGNSA. V lost 5 bases and J lost 3; bases outside the gene matches: 8. There are 15 residues in the CDR3. CDR3 DNA: TGTGCCAGCAGCCCCAGACAGGGGGTAGACTACGAGCAGTACTTC. Its translation: CASSPRQGVDYEQYF.

This chain uses TRBV19 with TRBJ2-1; TRBD2 agrees at 10 bases. The ends lost 10 bases at V and 8 bases at J; junction bases unmatched: 17. This CDR3 spans 16 amino acids. From germline, CDR1 is LNHDA and CDR2 SQIVND (reference sequence). CDR3 residues: CATKFPASGREHEQFF. Here the CDR3 DNA reads TGTGCCACCAAATTCCCCGCTAGCGGGAGAGAACATGAGCAGTTCTTC. The entire variable domain, with the rest obtained from reference TRBV19 and TRBJ2-1, is as follows: DGGITQSPKYLFRKEGQNVTLSCEQNLNHDAMYWYRQDPGQGLRLIYYSQIVNDFQKGDIAEGYSVSREKKESFPLTVTSAQKNPTAFYLCATKFPASGREHEQFFGPGTRLTVL.

The CDR3: CASSFDEGRSNYGYTF. Here the CDR3 DNA reads TGTGCCAGCAGCTTTGACGAGGGGCGTTCTAACTATGGCTACACCTTC. V is TRBV7-2 and J is TRBJ1-2; the D gene is possibly TRBD1 (5 bases). CDR1 and CDR2 (germline): SGHTA, FQGNSA. CDR3 length equals 16 residues. Trimming took 3 bases from V and 0 from J, leaving 14 bases between them. The complete variable domain, with remaining parts taken from reference TRBV7-2 and TRBJ1-2, reads GAGVSQSPSNKVTEKGKDVELRCDPISGHTALYWYRQSLGQGLEFLIYFQGNSAPDKSGLPSDRFSAERTGGSVSTLTIQRTQQEDSAVYLCASSFDEGRSNYGYTFGSGTRLTVV.

In this sample, this clone turned up once. This sequence joins TRBV7-2 and TRBJ1-3; 10 bases align to TRBD1. The CDR3 totals 16 residues. Germline V lookup: CDR1 SGHTA, CDR2 FQGNSA. Trimming removed 4 bases from V and 5 bases from J; junction bases left unmatched: 8. CDR3 region: CASSSIRDRGRNTIYF. The CDR3, as DNA: TGTGCCAGCAGCTCCATCCGGGACAGGGGTAGAAACACCATATATTTT.

V gene TRBV21-1 combines with J gene TRBJ2-1; the listed D gene, TRBD2, was not tested against the DNA. TRBV21-1 is deemed a pseudogene. The CDR3 is made up of 19 amino acids. The CDR3 sequence is CASSKSPSGRGGTYNEQFF. In nucleotides, the CDR3 is TGTGCCAGCAGCAAATCGCCTAGCGGGAGAGGGGGCACATACAATGAGCAGTTCTTC.

This sequence joins TRBV7-2 and TRBJ1-1; D gene ambiguous. Germline CDR1 reads SGHTA; CDR2 reads FQGNSA. Trimming shortened V by 3 bases and J by 1 base, and 9 bases separated the two germline ends. This CDR3 comprises 14 residues. The CDR3 loop is CASSFGRWNTEAFF. CDR3 in DNA: TGTGCCAGCAGCTTTGGGAGGTGGAACACTGAAGCTTTCTTT.

This clone was detected only a few times. The chain is built from TRBV5-1 and TRBJ1-1; TRBD1 aligns across 10 bases. The V gene end was trimmed by 4 bases and the J gene end by 8 bases; junction bases not matched to a gene: 5. Per germline, CDR1 SGHRS and CDR2 YFSETQ. The length of the CDR3 is 13 residues. Here the CDR3 reads CASSTEDRGEAFF. CDR3 sequence (DNA): TGCGCCAGCAGCACCGAGGACAGGGGGGAAGCTTTCTTT. The whole variable domain, remainder taken from reference TRBV5-1 and TRBJ1-1, is KAGVTQTPRYLIKTRGQQVTLSCSPISGHRSVSWYQQTPGQGLQFLFEYFSETQRNKGNFPGRFSGRQFSNSRSEMNVSTLELGDSALYLCASSTEDRGEAFFGQGTRLTVV.

V gene TRBV7-2 combines with J gene TRBJ2-7; 12 bases line up with TRBD2. Trimming at V came to 4 bases and at J to 4 bases, leaving 2 bases not matched to a gene. Germline V CDR1 and CDR2: SGHTA, FQGNSA. The CDR3 is 14 residues long. The CDR3 reads CASSYGLAGYEQYF. The CDR3 nucleotides are TGTGCCAGCAGCTATGGACTAGCGGGGTACGAGCAGTACTTC.

This chain links TRBV5-1 with TRBJ2-3; no reliable D call. CDR1 SGHRS and CDR2 YFSETQ come from the germline V gene. V was shortened by 5 bases and J by 2 bases, with 12 bases between the two germline ends. The CDR3 contains 14 residues. CDR3 loop: CASSETAPTDTQYF. The CDR3 DNA sequence: TGCGCCAGCAGTGAGACGGCCCCCACAGATACGCAGTATTTT.